This T cell receptor beta chain stems from a study of blood T cell repertoires in COVID-19. Looking at the study overall: The origin of the acute and convalescent COVID-19 samples was the United States, Italy and Spain. Sample material is recorded as cDNA or gDNA derived from T cells, B-cell-depleted T cells, or PBMCs.

This clone was observed a few times. Original analysis: Using reference gene primer amplification, nucleated cell counts were estimated. Generated by immunoSEQ multiplex PCR, the TCRdb table keeps only in-frame clones and is missing some. The DNA was the basis for D and trimming; V, J and clone size are from that table. The sample holds some 250,000 clones, more than 70% seen once. The sample comprised peripheral blood. The TCR was taken from a man older than 75 with acute or convalescent COVID-19.

The DNA for the CDR3 is TGTGCCAGCTCTCCGGGACTAGCGGGCAATGAGCAGTTCTTC. Translated: CASSPGLAGNEQFF. The chain combines TRBV18 with TRBJ2-1, with 12 bases matching TRBD2. Losses at the gene ends were 6 bases for V and 6 bases for J; bases not matched to a gene: 3. In germline, CDR1 is KGHSH, CDR2 LQKENI. The CDR3 consists of 14 residues.